The present T cell receptor beta chain was sequenced within a study of OX40 agonist ivuxolimab in advanced cancers. The overall study: At 0.01 to 10 mg/kg, ivuxolimab was administered intravenously to patients every 2 weeks. Every patient in dose escalation had hepatocellular carcinoma, melanoma, renal cell or head and neck cancer.

Libraries were prepared by immunoSEQ multiplex PCR; TCRdb keeps only in-frame clonotypes and omits some of them. The profile shows roughly 70,000 clones, 85% of them singletons. As concerns this clone: Antigen: not known.

Study findings and constraints: By week 6 at 0.1 to 3.0 mg/kg, blood CD4+ and CD8+ T cells had expanded clonally.

The CDR3 has 15 amino acids. The germline V and J ends were trimmed by 1 base and 0 bases, with 4 bases remaining between them. Germline-derived CDR1 and CDR2 are KGHSH and LQKENI. The origin of this receptor is an adult with an advanced solid tumor such as melanoma, head and neck, liver or kidney cancer. The material was CD4+ or CD8+ T cells sorted from blood, obtained in a trial of the OX40 agonist ivuxolimab. V gene TRBV18 combines with J gene TRBJ1-6; D gene ambiguous. CDR3 in DNA: TGTGCCAGCTCACCACTGAGCTCCTATAATTCACCCCTCCACTTT. The encoded protein is CASSPLSSYNSPLHF.